The T cell receptor beta chain under discussion was sequenced for a study of blood T cell repertoires in COVID-19. Study-wide background: The United States, Italy and Spain provided the acute and convalescent COVID-19 samples.

Authors' analysis steps: Quantification of nucleated cells was approximated via reference gene primer amplification. Here immunoSEQ multiplex PCR was the method, and the copy in TCRdb shows in-frame clones only, minus some. V and J calls and clone size are copied from that table; D and trimming were computed from the DNA. This repertoire shows about 220,000 clones, approximately 90% found once; its top ten account for over 2%. The V end was cut by 0 bases, the J end by 2 bases, with 14 bases between. The CDR3 has 16 residues. Germline values: CDR1 SGHDT, CDR2 YYEEEE. The sample holds one count of this clone.

The sequence came from a man aged 25 to 40 who had recovered from COVID-19. The chain employs TRBV5-6 and TRBJ2-5; tentatively, D is TRBD2 (5 bases). What was sequenced was peripheral blood. The CDR3 loop is CASSLVPRGAQETQYF. The CDR3 nucleotides are TGTGCCAGCAGCTTGGTCCCCCGGGGAGCACAAGAGACCCAGTACTTC.